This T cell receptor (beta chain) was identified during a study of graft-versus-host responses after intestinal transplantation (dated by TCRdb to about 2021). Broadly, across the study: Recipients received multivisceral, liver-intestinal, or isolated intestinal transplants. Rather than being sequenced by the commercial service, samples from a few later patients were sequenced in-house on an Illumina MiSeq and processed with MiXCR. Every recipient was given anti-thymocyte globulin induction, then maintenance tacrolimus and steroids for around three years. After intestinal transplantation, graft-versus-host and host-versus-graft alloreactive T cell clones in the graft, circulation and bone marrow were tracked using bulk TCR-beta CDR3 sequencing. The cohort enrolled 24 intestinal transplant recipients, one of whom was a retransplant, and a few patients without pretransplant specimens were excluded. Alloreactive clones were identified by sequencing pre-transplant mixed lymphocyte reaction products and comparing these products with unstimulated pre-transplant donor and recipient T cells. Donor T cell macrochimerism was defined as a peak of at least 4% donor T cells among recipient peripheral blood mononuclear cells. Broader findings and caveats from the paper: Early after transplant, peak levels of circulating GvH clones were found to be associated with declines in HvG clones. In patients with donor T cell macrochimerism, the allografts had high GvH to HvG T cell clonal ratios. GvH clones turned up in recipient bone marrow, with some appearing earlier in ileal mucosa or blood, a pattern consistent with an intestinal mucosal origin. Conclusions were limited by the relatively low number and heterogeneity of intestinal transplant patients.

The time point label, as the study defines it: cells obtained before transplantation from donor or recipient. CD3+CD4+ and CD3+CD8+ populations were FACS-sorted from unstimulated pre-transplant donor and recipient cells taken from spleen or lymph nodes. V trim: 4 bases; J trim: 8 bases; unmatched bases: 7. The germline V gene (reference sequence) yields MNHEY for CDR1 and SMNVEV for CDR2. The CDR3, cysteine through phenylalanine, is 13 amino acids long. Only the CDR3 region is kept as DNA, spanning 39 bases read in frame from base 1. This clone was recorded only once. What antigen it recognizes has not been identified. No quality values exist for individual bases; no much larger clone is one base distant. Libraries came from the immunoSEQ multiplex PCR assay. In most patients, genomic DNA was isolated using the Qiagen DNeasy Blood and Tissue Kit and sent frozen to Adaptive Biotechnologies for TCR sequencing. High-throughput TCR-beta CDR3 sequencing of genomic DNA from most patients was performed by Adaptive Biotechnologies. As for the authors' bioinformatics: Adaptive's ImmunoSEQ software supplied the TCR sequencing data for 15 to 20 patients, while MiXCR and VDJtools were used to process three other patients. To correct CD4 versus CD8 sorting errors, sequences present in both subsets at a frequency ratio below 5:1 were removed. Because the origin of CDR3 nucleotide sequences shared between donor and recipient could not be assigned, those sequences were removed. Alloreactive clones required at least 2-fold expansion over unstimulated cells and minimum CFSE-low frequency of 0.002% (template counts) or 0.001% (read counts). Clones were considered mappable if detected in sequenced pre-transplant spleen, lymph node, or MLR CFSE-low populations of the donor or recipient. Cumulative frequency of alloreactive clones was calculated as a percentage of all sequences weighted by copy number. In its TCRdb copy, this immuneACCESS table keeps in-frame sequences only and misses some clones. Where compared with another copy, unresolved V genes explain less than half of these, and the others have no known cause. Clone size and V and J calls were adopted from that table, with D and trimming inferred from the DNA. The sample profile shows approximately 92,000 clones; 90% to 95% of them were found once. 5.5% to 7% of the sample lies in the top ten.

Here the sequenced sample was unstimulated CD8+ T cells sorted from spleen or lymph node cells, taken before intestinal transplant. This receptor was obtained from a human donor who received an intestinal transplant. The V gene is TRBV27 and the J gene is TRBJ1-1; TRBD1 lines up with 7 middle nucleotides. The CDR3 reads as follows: CASSSTGSSEAFF. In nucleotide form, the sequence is TGTGCCAGCAGTTCGACAGGGTCCTCCGAAGCTTTCTTT.